This T cell receptor beta chain originates from a study of blood T cell repertoires in COVID-19 (dated by TCRdb to 2018 to 2020). About the study as a whole: The collaborator samples originated in the United States, Italy and Spain and spanned the acute and convalescent phases of COVID-19. The prospective study material was composed of cDNA or gDNA derived from T cells, B-cell-depleted T cells, or PBMCs. The dataset comprised deeply sampled blood TCRbeta repertoires from subjects exposed to, actively infected with, or recovered from COVID-19. The repertoires were released in a freely available public database intended as a resource for research on the immune response to SARS-CoV-2. Samples were obtained from the ongoing ImmuneRACE study (first 160 participants) and from approximately 1,200 subjects provided by 6 global collaborators. A de-identified subject ID, COVID-19 status, age in years and sex were almost always included in the sample metadata. Where available, HLA class I and class II types were taken from metadata supplied by the sample provider and were not determined by assay-based typing.

Whole blood was collected in K2EDTA tubes by collaborating institutions according to the institutions' own protocols. For TCRbeta analysis, collaborators shipped samples as frozen whole blood, isolated PBMCs, or DNA extracted from either of those sample types. TCRbeta CDR3 regions were amplified from genomic DNA using the immunoSEQ Assay, a bias-controlled multiplex PCR. In the original analysis: Within the assay, amplification of reference gene primers was used to estimate how many nucleated cells each sample contained. To quantify the absolute abundance of each unique TCRbeta CDR3 rearrangement, sequence reads were collapsed and filtered. For each sample, productive Simpson clonality was calculated as the square root of Simpson's diversity index across productive rearrangements. TCRdb took this table from immuneACCESS and kept in-frame rearrangements with V and J called. Such tables lack part of the clones; where checked against another copy, unresolved V genes explain under half of the gap, and the rest is unexplained. That table supplies the V and J calls and clone size; D and trimming were determined from the DNA. Across this sample there are over 150,000 clones, with roughly 86% seen only once. The ten biggest clones cover about 7.3% of the sample.

What the work shows at the level of the full study, not this receptor alone: The quantity of clinical and demographic metadata differed by source and by participant and was supplied without curation.

Points on this clone: Which antigen it targets is not known. Within one base of it there is no much larger clone, and no base qualities were kept.

The CDR3 measures 15 amino acids from cysteine to phenylalanine. Only CDR3 DNA remains: 45 bases, in frame from the first base. CDR1 and CDR2 are read off the germline V gene (reference sequence) as SGHKS and YYEKEE. The trim is 0 bases for V and 6 bases for J, with a gap of 15 bases between the germline ends. Sequencing input: peripheral blood. This chain is built from TRBV5-5 and TRBJ1-1, with TRBD1 as a weak D call on 5 bases. The sequence was obtained from a man aged 45 to 65 with active or convalescent COVID-19. The nucleotides are TGTGCCAGCAGCTTGGTAGGGGCAGGGAAGGCTGAAGCTTTCTTT. Its translation reads: CASSLVGAGKAEAFF.